This T cell receptor beta chain was sequenced in a study of early T cells in non-severe SARS-CoV-2 infection. About the study: Chains were not paired, and sequencing was done on bulk RNA from unsorted whole blood.

In TCRdb, the 5' RACE reads were re-called with MiXCR into one record per CDR3 protein. The data show 35,000 to 40,000 distinct CDR3 sequences, almost 6% seen once. As to this clonotype: Just one base apart from a much larger clone, this may be a read error.

Germline CDR1 is SGHTA and CDR2 is FQGNSA. The CDR3 covers 14 residues. The receptor was isolated from an adult who was a healthcare worker with PCR-confirmed SARS-CoV-2 infection or an uninfected control (not recorded which). This sequence joins TRBV7-2 and TRBJ2-2; D perhaps matches TRBD2 (5 bases). The sample was whole blood. CDR3 amino acids: CASSQVANTRELFF. The CDR3 DNA reads as TGTGCCAGCAGCCAAGTAGCGAACACCAGGGAGCTGTTTTTT.